The subject of this entry is one T cell receptor (beta chain). The method was immunoSEQ multiplex PCR; TCRdb's version includes in-frame clones alone and lacks a portion of them. This repertoire shows some 400,000 clones, approximately 87% found once; its top ten account for roughly 1.4%. This specimen belongs to a study of blood T cell repertoires in COVID-19. V was clipped by 5 bases and J by 10 bases, with 17 bases between them. This CDR3 has 13 amino acids. The gene calls are TRBV12-3 or TRBV12-4 and TRBJ1-2; no reliable D call. This clonotype was sampled from a man aged 30-40 years who had recovered from COVID-19. Sequencing was performed on PBMCs or T cells enriched from blood (not recorded which). CDR3 loop: CASSDPSLGTYTF. CDR3 DNA: TGTGCCAGCAGTGACCCTAGTTTAGGCACCTACACCTTC.